The entry below describes one T cell receptor (beta chain). These data are taken from a study of T cell responses to AZD1222 COVID-19 vaccine. Sequencing used immunoSEQ multiplex PCR; TCRdb keeps in-frame clones, though not all of them. This sample has about 120,000 clones; roughly 89% occur once, and the top ten carry under 9%. The CDR3 contains 15 residues. V shed 3 bases, J shed 0 bases, and the junction held 3 bases outside the gene matches. CDR1 and CDR2 (germline): SGHTA, FQGNSA. The chain couples TRBV7-2 to TRBJ2-3, with 7 bases aligning to TRBD2. This receptor was identified in an adult in good health. The specimen comprised peripheral blood, sampled on day 0 of AZD1222 vaccination. The CDR3 region is CASSLRGFSTDTQYF. CDR3 DNA sequence: TGTGCCAGCAGCTTGCGGGGGTTTAGCACAGATACGCAGTATTTT.